Below, 18 T cell receptor beta chains from the same sample are listed, as sequenced in a study of blood T cell repertoires in COVID-19. The method was immunoSEQ multiplex PCR; TCRdb's version includes in-frame clones alone and lacks a portion of them. This sample has 29,000 or so clones, with about 89% found just once. Material for sequencing was peripheral blood. The receptor set was obtained from a human donor in a cohort sampled during active COVID-19.

The chain links TRBV2 to TRBJ2-7; 9 bases line up with TRBD1. Germline V gene sequence: CDR1 SNHLY, CDR2 FYNNEI. This CDR3 is built from 14 residues. After removal of 7 bases from V and 2 bases from J, the junction contained 6 bases not matched to a gene. The CDR3 spells CASKGQGPTYEQYF. The CDR3 nucleotides read TGTGCCAGCAAGGGACAGGGCCCCACCTACGAGCAGTACTTC.

V usage is TRBV12-3 or TRBV12-4 and J usage is TRBJ1-2; D possibly corresponds to TRBD1 (5 bases). The CDR3 has 13 residues. The V gene lost 5 bases and the J gene lost 6 bases, with 13 bases spanning the gap. Written as DNA, the CDR3 is TGTGCCAGCAGTCCAGGGTTTACCGATGGCTACACCTTC. The encoded protein is CASSPGFTDGYTF.

This chain links TRBV5-1 with TRBJ2-3; 7 nucleotides align to TRBD2. The trim removed 4 bases at V and 4 bases at J, leaving 12 bases unmatched. Germline V lookup: CDR1 SGHRS, CDR2 YFSETQ. The CDR3 is 16 amino acids. CDR3 DNA sequence: TGCGCCAGCAGCCCCGGGACTAAGGCCTCTTCAGATACGCAGTATTTT. Translation: CASSPGTKASSDTQYF.

V gene TRBV18 combines with J gene TRBJ2-7; 9 bases are shared with TRBD1. CDR1 and CDR2 (germline): KGHSH, LQKENI. The CDR3 totals 14 residues. The J segment lost 3 bases and the V segment lost 6 bases, leaving 6 bases of the junction unmatched. In DNA, the CDR3 is TGTGCCAGCTCGACCGGGACAGGGTTCTACGAGCAGTACTTC. Translating it yields CASSTGTGFYEQYF.

The chain employs TRBV7-2 and TRBJ1-5; D is uncertain. Germline V lookup: CDR1 SGHTA, CDR2 FQGNSA. The V end lost 5 bases, the J end lost 7 bases, and 15 bases lay between the germline ends. The CDR3 contains 14 residues. In DNA form, the CDR3 reads TGTGCCAGCAGCCTGGGGAGGTCGGGGCAGCCCCAGCATTTT. Protein product: CASSLGRSGQPQHF. The entire variable domain, with the rest obtained from reference TRBV7-2 and TRBJ1-5, is as follows: GAGVSQSPSNKVTEKGKDVELRCDPISGHTALYWYRQSLGQGLEFLIYFQGNSAPDKSGLPSDRFSAERTGGSVSTLTIQRTQQEDSAVYLCASSLGRSGQPQHFGDGTRLSIL.

The chain employs TRBV30 and TRBJ1-2, with D tentatively TRBD1 (5 bases). The CDR3 has 14 residues. Trimming stripped 2 bases from V and 2 bases from J, with 12 bases between. The V gene's germline CDR1 is GTSNPN and CDR2 SVGIG (reference sequence). Here the CDR3 DNA reads TGTGCCTGGAGTACCGGGACTCCAAACTATGGCTACACCTTC. As protein: CAWSTGTPNYGYTF.

The V gene is TRBV5-4, the J gene TRBJ2-5; no clear D. CDR3 size: 13 residues. The V gene's germline CDR1 is SGHNT and CDR2 YYREEE (reference sequence). Trimming shortened V by 0 bases and J by 4 bases, and 7 bases separated the two germline ends. As DNA, the CDR3 is TGTGCCAGCAGCTTGGCGGTCTCAGAGACCCAGTACTTC. It codes for CASSLAVSETQYF.

This clone was picked up a small number of times. The chain recombines TRBV7-3 with TRBJ2-1, with D possibly matching TRBD2 (7 bases). Germline CDR1 is SGHTA and CDR2 is FQGTGA. V shed 5 bases and J shed 7 bases, with 18 bases lying between them. The CDR3 has 15 residues. The CDR3 DNA sequence: TGTGCCAGCAGCCAGGCCCGGGGGCGGGGGAATGAGCAGTTCTTC. Translation: CASSQARGRGNEQFF. The complete variable domain, with remaining parts taken from reference TRBV7-3 and TRBJ2-1, reads GAGVSQTPSNKVTEKGKYVELRCDPISGHTALYWYRQSLGQGPEFLIYFQGTGAADDSGLPNDRFFAVRPEGSVSTLKIQRTERGDSAVYLCASSQARGRGNEQFFGPGTRLTVL.

The chain is built from TRBV10-2 and TRBJ1-2; 7 nucleotides align to TRBD1. The germline CDR1 and CDR2 sequences are WSHSY and SAAADI. The CDR3 totals 13 residues. The ends lost 3 bases at V and 4 bases at J; junction bases unmatched: 2. For the CDR3, the DNA is TGCGCCAGCAGTGAACAGGGGCGCTATGGCTACACCTTC. Translation gives CASSEQGRYGYTF.

The chain recombines TRBV5-1 with TRBJ2-5, with no clear D. CDR1 is SGHRS and CDR2 is YFSETQ in the germline V gene. Trimming took off 0 bases at V and 7 bases at J, with 7 bases between the two ends. The CDR3 length is 12 residues. CDR3 in amino acids: CASSLDPGTQYF. The DNA of the CDR3 is TGCGCCAGCAGCTTGGACCCGGGGACCCAGTACTTC.

This chain joins TRBV3-1 (or the pseudogene TRBV3-2) and TRBJ2-3; 7 bases line up with TRBD2. Germline trimming cut 7 bases from V and 7 bases from J; bases unmatched to any gene: 8. CDR3 length equals 13 residues. Looked up from germline, CDR1 is LGHDT and CDR2 is YNNKEL (reference sequence). The CDR3 DNA reads as TGTGCCAGCACCCCGGGCGGGGGATATACGCAGTATTTT. Translating it yields CASTPGGGYTQYF.

This clone has just a few counts. The CDR3 protein is CASSTPGGGEQFF. The CDR3 bases are TGTGCCAGTAGTACACCAGGGGGCGGCGAGCAGTTCTTC. The chain has TRBV19 and TRBJ2-1; TRBD1 agrees at 8 bases. Germline CDR1 is LNHDA and CDR2 is SQIVND (reference sequence). The J segment lost 10 bases and the V segment lost 4 bases, leaving 6 bases of the junction unmatched. This CDR3 has 13 residues.

This clone was counted once. The chain couples TRBV19 to TRBJ2-2, with 7 bases that match TRBD1. V shed 5 bases and J 8 bases; nucleotides not matched to a gene: 8. The CDR3 length is 14 residues. CDR1 LNHDA and CDR2 SQIVND come from the germline V gene (reference sequence). CDR3 DNA sequence: TGTGCCAGTAGTTCCCGAGGGGGCCTGGGGGAGCTGTTTTTT. Its translation is CASSSRGGLGELFF.

The chain is built from TRBV19 and TRBJ1-5; 9 bases agree with TRBD1. The CDR3 contains 14 residues. The V segment lost 4 bases and the J segment 4 bases; nucleotides outside the gene matches: 2. Looked up from germline, CDR1 is LNHDA and CDR2 is SQIVND (reference sequence). In DNA form, the CDR3 reads TGTGCCAGTAGTACTGGACAGGGGAATCAGCCCCAGCATTTT. It specifies CASSTGQGNQPQHF. The full variable domain, in which reference TRBV19 and TRBJ1-5 provide the parts outside the CDR3, is DGGITQSPKYLFRKEGQNVTLSCEQNLNHDAMYWYRQDPGQGLRLIYYSQIVNDFQKGDIAEGYSVSREKKESFPLTVTSAQKNPTAFYLCASSTGQGNQPQHFGDGTRLSIL.

The genes are TRBV10-3 and TRBJ2-2; TRBD2 matches 9 bases. Per germline, CDR1 ENHRY and CDR2 SYGVKD. There are 14 residues in the CDR3. The junction had 6 bases not matched to a gene; V was cut back by 7 bases and J by 6 bases. CDR3 sequence: CAITGGGAAGELFF. The CDR3 DNA reads TGTGCCATCACGGGCGGGGGGGCCGCCGGGGAGCTGTTTTTT.

This sequence joins TRBV5-4 and TRBJ1-1, with 8 bases identical to TRBD1. V was pared by 4 bases and J by 0 bases, with 2 bases of the junction left unmatched. The CDR3 loop spans 14 amino acids. Germline V CDR1 and CDR2: SGHNT, YYREEE (reference sequence). CDR3 in amino acids: CASSRGQVNTEAFF. CDR3 in DNA: TGTGCCAGCAGCCGGGGACAGGTGAACACTGAAGCTTTCTTT. Complete variable domain (other parts from reference TRBV5-4 and TRBJ1-1): ETGVTQSPTHLIKTRGQQVTLRCSSQSGHNTVSWYQQALGQGPQFIFQYYREEENGRGNFPPRFSGLQFPNYSSELNVNALELDDSALYLCASSRGQVNTEAFFGQGTRLTVV.

This chain connects TRBV5-1 to TRBJ2-3; 7 bases line up with TRBD1. Germline V gene data show CDR1 as SGHRS and CDR2 as YFSETQ. This CDR3 has 15 amino acids. With V trimmed by 4 bases and J by 4 bases, 9 bases remained unmatched. The CDR3 nucleotides read TGCGCCAGCAGCGAACAGGGGCGACTTCCAGATACGCAGTATTTT. Residues: CASSEQGRLPDTQYF.

The chain has TRBV11-2 and TRBJ2-7, with 10 bases that match TRBD2. V gave up 1 base and J gave up 3 bases; unmatched junction bases: 3. This CDR3 has 15 residues. CDR1 and CDR2 (germline): SGHAT, FQNNGV. The CDR3, as DNA: TGTGCCAGCAGCTTAGGGTCTAGCGGGGGCTACGAGCAGTACTTC. This translates into CASSLGSSGGYEQYF.